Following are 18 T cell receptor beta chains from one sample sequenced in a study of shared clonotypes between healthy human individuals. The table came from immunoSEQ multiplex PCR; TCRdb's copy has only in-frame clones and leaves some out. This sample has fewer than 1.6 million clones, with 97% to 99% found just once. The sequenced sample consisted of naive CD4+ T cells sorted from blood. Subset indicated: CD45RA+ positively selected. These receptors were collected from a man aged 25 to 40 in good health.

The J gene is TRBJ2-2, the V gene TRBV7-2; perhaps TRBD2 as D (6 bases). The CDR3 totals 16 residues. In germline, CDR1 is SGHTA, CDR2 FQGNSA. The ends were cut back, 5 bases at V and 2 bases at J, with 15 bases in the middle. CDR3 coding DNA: TGTGCCAGCAGCCGCTGGAGGGCCGTTAACACCGGGGAGCTGTTTTTT. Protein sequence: CASSRWRAVNTGELFF.

The CDR3 loop reads CASSFDRASGNTIYF. The CDR3 DNA sequence: TGCGCCAGCAGCTTTGACAGGGCCTCTGGAAACACCATATATTTT. J is TRBJ1-3 and V is TRBV5-1; 7 bases match TRBD1. Germline CDR1 SGHRS, CDR2 YFSETQ. V was pared by 2 bases and J by 0 bases, with 2 bases of the junction left unmatched. The CDR3 spans 15 residues.

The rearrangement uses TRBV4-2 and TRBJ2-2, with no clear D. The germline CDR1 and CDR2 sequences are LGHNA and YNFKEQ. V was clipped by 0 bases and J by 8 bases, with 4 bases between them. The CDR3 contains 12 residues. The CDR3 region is CASSQDRGELFF. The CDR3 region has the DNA TGTGCCAGCAGCCAAGATCGGGGGGAGCTGTTTTTT.

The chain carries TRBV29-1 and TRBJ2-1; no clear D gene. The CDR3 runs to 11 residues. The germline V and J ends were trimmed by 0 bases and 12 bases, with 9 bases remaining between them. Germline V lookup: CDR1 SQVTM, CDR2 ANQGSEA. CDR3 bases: TGCAGCGTTGAAGATACGTGGGGGCAGTTCTTC. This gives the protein CSVEDTWGQFF.

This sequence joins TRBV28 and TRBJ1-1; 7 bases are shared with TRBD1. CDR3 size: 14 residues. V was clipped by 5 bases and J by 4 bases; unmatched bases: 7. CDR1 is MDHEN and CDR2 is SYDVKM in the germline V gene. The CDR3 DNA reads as TGTGCCAGCAGTCTTCTCCCAGGGGGCACTGAAGCTTTCTTT. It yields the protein CASSLLPGGTEAFF.

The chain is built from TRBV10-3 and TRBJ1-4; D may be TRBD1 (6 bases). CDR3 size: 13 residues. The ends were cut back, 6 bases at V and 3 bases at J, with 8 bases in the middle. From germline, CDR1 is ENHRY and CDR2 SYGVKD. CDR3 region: CAISRGSNEKLFF. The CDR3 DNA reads TGTGCCATCAGCAGGGGTTCTAATGAAAAACTGTTTTTT.

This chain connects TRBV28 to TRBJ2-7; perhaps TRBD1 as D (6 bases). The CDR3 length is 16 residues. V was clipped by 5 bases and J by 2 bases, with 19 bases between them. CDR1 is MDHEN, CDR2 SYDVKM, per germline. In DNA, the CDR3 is TGTGCCAGCAGTCCGGTACAGGGTAAGACCACCTACGAGCAGTACTTC. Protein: CASSPVQGKTTYEQYF.

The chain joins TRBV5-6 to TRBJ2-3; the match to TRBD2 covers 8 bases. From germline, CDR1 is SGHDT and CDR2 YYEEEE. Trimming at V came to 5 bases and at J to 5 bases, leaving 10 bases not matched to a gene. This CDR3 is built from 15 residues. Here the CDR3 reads CASSRRGGNRDTQYF. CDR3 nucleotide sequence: TGTGCCAGCAGTCGCCGGGGGGGAAACCGAGATACGCAGTATTTT. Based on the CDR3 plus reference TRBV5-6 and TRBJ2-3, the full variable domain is DAGVTQSPTHLIKTRGQQVTLRCSPKSGHDTVSWYQQALGQGPQFIFQYYEEEERQRGNFPDRFSGHQFPNYSSELNVNALLLGDSALYLCASSRRGGNRDTQYFGPGTRLTVL.

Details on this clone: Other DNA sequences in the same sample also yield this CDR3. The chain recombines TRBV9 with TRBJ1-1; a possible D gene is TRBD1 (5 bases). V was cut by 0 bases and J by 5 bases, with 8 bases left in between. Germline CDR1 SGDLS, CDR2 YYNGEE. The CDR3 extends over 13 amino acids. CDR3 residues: CASSVDGGTEAFF. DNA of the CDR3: TGTGCCAGCAGCGTAGATGGGGGGACTGAAGCTTTCTTT.

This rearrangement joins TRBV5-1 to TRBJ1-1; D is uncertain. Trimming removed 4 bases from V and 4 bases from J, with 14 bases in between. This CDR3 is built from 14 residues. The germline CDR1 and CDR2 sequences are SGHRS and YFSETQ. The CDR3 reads CASSDGTALTEAFF. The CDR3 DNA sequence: TGCGCCAGCAGCGACGGAACAGCGCTCACTGAAGCTTTCTTT.

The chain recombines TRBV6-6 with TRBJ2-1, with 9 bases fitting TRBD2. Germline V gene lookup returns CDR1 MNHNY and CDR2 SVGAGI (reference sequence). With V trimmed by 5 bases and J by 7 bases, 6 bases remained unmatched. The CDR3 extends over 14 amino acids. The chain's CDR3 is CASSQGTSWNEQFF. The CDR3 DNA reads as TGTGCCAGCAGTCAAGGGACTAGCTGGAATGAGCAGTTCTTC.

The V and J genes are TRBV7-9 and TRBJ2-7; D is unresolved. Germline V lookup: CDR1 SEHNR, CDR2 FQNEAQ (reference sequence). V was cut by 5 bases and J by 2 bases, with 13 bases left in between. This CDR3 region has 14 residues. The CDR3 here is CASSPLVRAYEQYF. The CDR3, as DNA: TGTGCCAGCAGCCCCCTAGTTAGGGCCTACGAGCAGTACTTC.

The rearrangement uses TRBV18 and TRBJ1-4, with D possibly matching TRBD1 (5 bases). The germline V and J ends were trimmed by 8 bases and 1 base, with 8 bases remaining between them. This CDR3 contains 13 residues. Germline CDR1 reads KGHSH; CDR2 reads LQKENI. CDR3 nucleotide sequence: TGTGCCAGCCTAAGGGGAACTAATGAAAAACTGTTTTTT. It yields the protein CASLRGTNEKLFF.

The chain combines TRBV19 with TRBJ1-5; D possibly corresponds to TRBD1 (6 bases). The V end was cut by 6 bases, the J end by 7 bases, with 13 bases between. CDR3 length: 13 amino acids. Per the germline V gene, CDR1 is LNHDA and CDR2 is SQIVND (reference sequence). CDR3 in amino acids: CASRNYQGQPQHF. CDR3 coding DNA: TGTGCCAGTAGAAACTATCAGGGGCAGCCCCAGCATTTT. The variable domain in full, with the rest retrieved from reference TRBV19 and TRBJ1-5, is DGGITQSPKYLFRKEGQNVTLSCEQNLNHDAMYWYRQDPGQGLRLIYYSQIVNDFQKGDIAEGYSVSREKKESFPLTVTSAQKNPTAFYLCASRNYQGQPQHFGDGTRLSIL.

CDR3 sequence reads: CASSRGLAGLGVGYEQYF. The CDR3 nucleotides are TGCGCCAGCAGTAGAGGACTAGCGGGGCTTGGGGTGGGATACGAGCAGTACTTC. The chain joins TRBV5-1 to TRBJ2-7, with 12 nucleotides matching TRBD2. The germline CDR1 and CDR2 sequences are SGHRS and YFSETQ. Trimming at V came to 5 bases and at J to 4 bases, leaving 16 bases not matched to a gene. The CDR3 spans 18 residues.

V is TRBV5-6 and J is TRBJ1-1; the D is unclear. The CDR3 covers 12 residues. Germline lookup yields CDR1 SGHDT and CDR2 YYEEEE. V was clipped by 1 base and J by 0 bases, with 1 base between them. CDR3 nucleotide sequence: TGTGCCAGCAGCTTGCTGAACACTGAAGCTTTCTTT. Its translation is CASSLLNTEAFF.

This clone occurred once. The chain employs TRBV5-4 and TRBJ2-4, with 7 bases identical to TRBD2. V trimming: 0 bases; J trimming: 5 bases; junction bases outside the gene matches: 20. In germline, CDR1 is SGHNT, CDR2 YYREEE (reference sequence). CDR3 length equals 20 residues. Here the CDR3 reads CASSLGSLSGGSSRQNIQYF. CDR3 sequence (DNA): TGTGCCAGCAGCTTGGGGTCGCTTAGTGGCGGGAGCTCTCGACAAAACATTCAGTACTTC.

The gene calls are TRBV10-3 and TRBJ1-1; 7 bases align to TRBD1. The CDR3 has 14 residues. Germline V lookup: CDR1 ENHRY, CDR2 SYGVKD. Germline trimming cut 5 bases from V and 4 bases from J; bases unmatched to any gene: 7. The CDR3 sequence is CAISNDRVGTEAFF. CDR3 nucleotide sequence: TGTGCCATCAGTAACGACAGGGTCGGCACTGAAGCTTTCTTT.